This TCR beta chain was observed in a study of blood T cell repertoires in COVID-19. Study context: Whether acute or convalescent, the COVID-19 samples came from the United States, Italy and Spain. PBMCs, B-cell-depleted T cells, or T cells provided the cDNA or gDNA that made up the material.

Per the authors' pipeline: Nucleated cell counts were estimated from reference gene primer amplification. The assay was immunoSEQ multiplex PCR, and TCRdb's table has in-frame clones only and misses some. V, J and clone size derive from that table, while D and trimming were established from the DNA sequence. The sample consists of a few hundred thousand clones, approximately 80% of them appearing once. This CDR3 is 13 amino acids long. After removal of 10 bases from V and 2 bases from J, the junction contained 4 bases not matched to a gene. Germline V CDR1 and CDR2: WSHSY, SAAADI. Sequencing was done on a sample of peripheral blood. The chain has TRBV10-2 and TRBJ1-2, with 10 bases fitting TRBD1. The receptor was derived from a man at least 80 years old with acute or convalescent COVID-19. The CDR3 sequence is CATRQGANYGYTF. The CDR3 DNA reads TGCGCCACCAGACAGGGGGCGAACTATGGCTACACCTTC.